A single sample gave rise to the 19 T cell receptor beta chains below, sequenced in a study of blood T cell repertoires in COVID-19. Clones were read by immunoSEQ multiplex PCR, and TCRdb kept only the in-frame ones, dropping some. The data contain roughly 150,000 clones, roughly 83% of them singletons. The sequencing input was PBMCs or T cells enriched from blood (not recorded which). These TCRs come from a man in his sixties or seventies who had been exposed to COVID-19.

This rearrangement joins TRBV30 to TRBJ1-2; 9 nucleotides agree with TRBD1. J lost 6 bases, V lost 6 bases, and 8 bases had no gene match. CDR1 and CDR2 from the germline V gene are GTSNPN and SVGIG (reference sequence). The CDR3 loop spans 13 amino acids. CDR3 nucleotides: TGTGCCTGTGCGACAGGGGGATTTGATGGCTACACCTTC. It specifies CACATGGFDGYTF. Variable domain in full (rest from reference TRBV30 and TRBJ1-2): SQTIHQWPATLVQPVGSPLSLECTVEGTSNPNLYWYRQAAGRGLQLLFYSVGIGQISSEVPQNLSASRPQDRQFILSSKKLLLSDSGFYLCACATGGFDGYTFGSGTRLTVV.

V is TRBV4-2 and J is TRBJ2-3; TRBD2 aligns across 7 bases. Germline V gene sequence: CDR1 LGHNA, CDR2 YNFKEQ. This CDR3 contains 15 residues. V was pared by 2 bases and J by 6 bases, with 8 bases of the junction left unmatched. The CDR3 nucleotides are TGTGCCAGCAGCCAAAATCTAGCGGCTGTGGATACGCAGTATTTT. It translates to CASSQNLAAVDTQYF.

This clone occurred once. This chain connects TRBV27 to TRBJ1-1; 8 bases align to TRBD1. CDR3 length equals 13 residues. V shed 7 bases, J shed 6 bases, and the junction held 7 bases outside the gene matches. Per the germline V gene, CDR1 is MNHEY and CDR2 is SMNVEV (reference sequence). The CDR3 reads CASIDRGSAEAFF. The CDR3 DNA reads TGTGCCAGCATCGACAGGGGATCGGCTGAAGCTTTCTTT.

J is TRBJ1-2 and V is TRBV27, with D uncertain. Germline V gene lookup returns CDR1 MNHEY and CDR2 SMNVEV (reference sequence). The CDR3 has 15 amino acids. V was pared by 0 bases and J by 0 bases, with 8 bases between. CDR3 coding DNA: TGTGCCAGCAGTTTATCCCCATTAGCTAACTATGGCTACACCTTC. It specifies CASSLSPLANYGYTF.

The genes are TRBV7-8 and TRBJ1-6, with D possibly TRBD1 on 6 matching bases. The V end was cut by 5 bases, the J end by 9 bases, with 11 bases between. The germline V gene encodes CDR1 SGHVS and CDR2 FQNEAQ. The CDR3 is made up of 13 amino acids. The DNA for the CDR3 is TGTGCCAGCAGCGAGGGGACAAGTTCACCCCTCCACTTT. It codes for CASSEGTSSPLHF.

This clone was counted a single time. The J gene is TRBJ2-2, the V gene TRBV9; D is perhaps TRBD1 (6 bases). The CDR3 has 15 residues. Trimming took off 0 bases at V and 5 bases at J, with 11 bases between the two ends. In germline, CDR1 is SGDLS, CDR2 YYNGEE. CDR3 DNA sequence: TGTGCCAGCAGCGTAGGGCCAGGGGATACCGGGGAGCTGTTTTTT. It specifies CASSVGPGDTGELFF.

In this sample, this clone turned up a few times. The chain recombines TRBV25-1 with TRBJ1-1; tentatively, D is TRBD1 (6 bases). CDR1 MGHDK and CDR2 SYGVNS come from the germline V gene. The CDR3 sequence is 14 residues long. Trimming shortened V by 0 bases and J by 6 bases, and 11 bases separated the two germline ends. The CDR3 loop is CASSEYGEGAEAFF. The CDR3 DNA reads TGTGCCAGCAGTGAATACGGCGAGGGGGCTGAAGCTTTCTTT. Full variable domain (missing parts from reference TRBV25-1 and TRBJ1-1): EADIYQTPRYLVIGTGKKITLECSQTMGHDKMYWYQQDPGMELHLIHYSYGVNSTEKGDLSSESTVSRIRTEHFPLTLESARPSHTSQYLCASSEYGEGAEAFFGQGTRLTVV.

The genes are TRBV5-8 and TRBJ1-1; D gene unclear. V lost 3 bases to trimming and J lost 0 bases, with 9 bases between them. The CDR3 is 14 amino acids. Germline V gene data show CDR1 as SGHTS and CDR2 as YDEGEE. The CDR3 region has the DNA TGTGCCAGCAGCTCCCCCCCCATGAACACTGAAGCTTTCTTT. Translated, it gives CASSSPPMNTEAFF.

This chain uses TRBV19 with TRBJ1-2; 7 positions agree with TRBD1. The CDR3 is made up of 14 amino acids. J was trimmed by 4 bases and V by 2 bases; bases with no gene match: 4. Germline CDR1 LNHDA, CDR2 SQIVND (reference sequence). The CDR3 nucleotides are TGTGCCAGTAGTATATTGGCAGGGGGCTATGGCTACACCTTC. As protein: CASSILAGGYGYTF.

The chain combines TRBV10-3 with TRBJ1-1; D unresolved. Per the germline V gene, CDR1 is ENHRY and CDR2 is SYGVKD. The CDR3 totals 14 residues. The V end lost 4 bases, the J end lost 1 base, and 10 bases lay between the germline ends. The CDR3 loop is CAISGREGNTEAFF. The CDR3 DNA follows: TGTGCCATCAGTGGGAGGGAAGGGAACACTGAAGCTTTCTTT.

The V and J genes are TRBV24-1 and TRBJ2-1; TRBD2 might be the D (5 bases). This CDR3 region has 16 residues. CDR1 is KGHDR, CDR2 SFDVKD, per germline. V lost 3 bases, J lost 0 bases, and 11 bases lay in between. The CDR3: CATSDRLTSSYNEQFF. CDR3 sequence (DNA): TGTGCCACCAGTGATCGTTTAACTAGCTCCTACAATGAGCAGTTCTTC.

The CDR3 is CASSQGVNYGYTF. DNA for the CDR3: TGCGCCAGCAGCCAAGGGGTTAACTATGGCTACACCTTC. This chain links TRBV5-1 with TRBJ1-2, with a possible D match to TRBD1 (5 bases). The CDR3 is 13 amino acids. V dropped 4 bases and J dropped 1 base, with 8 bases sitting between them. From germline, CDR1 is SGHRS and CDR2 YFSETQ.

The J gene is TRBJ1-3, the V gene TRBV15; D unclear. CDR1 and CDR2 from the germline V gene are LNHNV and YYDKDF (reference sequence). Trimming pared 0 bases from V and 4 bases from J, leaving 10 bases between. This CDR3 is built from 15 residues. The CDR3 nucleotides are TGTGCCACCAGCAGAGATTTTGGCGGCGGAAACACCATATATTTT. This gives the protein CATSRDFGGGNTIYF.

The chain couples TRBV9 to TRBJ1-1; the D gene is possibly TRBD1 (6 bases). V lost 4 bases and J 1 base, leaving 14 bases between the germline ends. The CDR3 is made up of 15 amino acids. Germline V gives CDR1 SGDLS, CDR2 YYNGEE. The CDR3 is CASSLWDNSNTEAFF. In DNA form, the CDR3 reads TGTGCCAGCAGCCTTTGGGACAATTCGAACACTGAAGCTTTCTTT.

This chain joins TRBV14 and TRBJ1-2, with a tentative D call TRBD1 (5 bases). Germline V CDR1 and CDR2: SGHDN, FVKESK. This CDR3 spans 13 amino acids. Trimming removed 1 base at V and 8 bases at J, with 11 bases between. The CDR3 here is CASSQAEGIGYTF. The CDR3 DNA sequence: TGTGCCAGCAGCCAAGCGGAGGGGATCGGCTACACCTTC.

The chain is built from TRBV14 and TRBJ1-1; 9 positions match TRBD1. The V gene's germline CDR1 is SGHDN and CDR2 FVKESK. The CDR3 loop spans 14 amino acids. V was pared by 4 bases and J by 5 bases, with 5 bases of the junction left unmatched. CDR3 loop: CASSRVGTGTEAFF. In DNA, the CDR3 is TGTGCCAGCAGCCGGGTTGGGACAGGGACTGAAGCTTTCTTT. The whole variable domain, remainder taken from reference TRBV14 and TRBJ1-1, is EAGVTQFPSHSVIEKGQTVTLRCDPISGHDNLYWYRRVMGKEIKFLLHFVKESKQDESGMPNNRFLAERTGGTYSTLKVQPAELEDSGVYFCASSRVGTGTEAFFGQGTRLTVV.

This chain joins TRBV7-9 and TRBJ1-5; D ambiguous. Trimming removed 5 bases at V and 1 base at J, with 12 bases between. This CDR3 is built from 15 residues. CDR1 is SEHNR, CDR2 FQNEAQ, per germline (reference sequence). The CDR3, as DNA: TGTGCCAGCAGCCGACGGGGAGGGAGCAATCAGCCCCAGCATTTT. This encodes CASSRRGGSNQPQHF.

The chain is built from TRBV4-2 and TRBJ2-3; D might be TRBD2 (6 bases). Germline V gene lookup returns CDR1 LGHNA and CDR2 YNFKEQ. This CDR3 contains 14 residues. Trimming stripped 5 bases from V and 0 bases from J, with 9 bases between. The CDR3 reads CASSGGDSTDTQYF. For the CDR3, the DNA is TGTGCCAGCAGCGGCGGGGACAGCACAGATACGCAGTATTTT.

A note on this clone: This sample also contains other DNA sequences that code for the same CDR3. The V gene is TRBV7-2, the J gene TRBJ1-3, with a possible D match to TRBD1 (6 bases). Germline CDR1 SGHTA, CDR2 FQGNSA. Trimming left V 0 bases short and J 0 bases short, with 6 bases between. The CDR3 has 15 amino acids. CDR3 in amino acids: CASSLAGASGNTIYF. The CDR3, as DNA: TGTGCCAGCAGCTTAGCGGGGGCCTCTGGAAACACCATATATTTT.